This TCR beta chain is drawn from a study of T-cell memory formation after mild COVID-19. One entry per CDR3 protein, called by TCRdb with MiXCR from the 5' RACE reads. The sample carries approximately 100,000 distinct CDR3 sequences, around 27% recorded once. The CDR3 is 12 residues long. Germline V gives CDR1 DFQATT, CDR2 SNEGSKA (reference sequence). The V and J ends lost 0 bases and 6 bases respectively, with 6 bases between them. The rearrangement uses TRBV20-1 and TRBJ1-5, with D possibly matching TRBD1 (5 bases). This TCR came from a man aged 18 to 35 who had mild COVID-19 (a few samples of this study predate the infection). Cell type and time point are not known. The sequencing input was PBMCs or a T cell subset sorted from them (not recorded which). CDR3 amino acids: CSARDGGQPQHF. DNA for the CDR3: TGCAGTGCTAGAGACGGGGGTCAGCCCCAGCATTTT.